These 18 T cell receptor beta chains were all obtained from the same sample, sequenced in a study of radiotherapy plus CTLA-4 blockade in lung cancer. Measured with immunoSEQ multiplex PCR; TCRdb has only the in-frame clones, and not every one. Of over 85,000 clones listed, 65% to 85% were seen once; the top ten hold 2.5% to 3%. Sequences were derived from peripheral blood, sampled from a patient treated with radiotherapy plus ipilimumab. The source of these receptors is a human donor with non-small cell lung cancer who had a partial response to radiotherapy plus ipilimumab. Some clones in this sample may be carry-over from other donors' samples.

The chain carries TRBV28 and TRBJ2-2, with D perhaps TRBD1 (6 bases). V dropped 6 bases and J dropped 7 bases, with 12 bases sitting between them. Germline V gene sequence: CDR1 MDHEN, CDR2 SYDVKM. The CDR3 runs 13 residues. The CDR3 region is CASRSQGFGELFF. CDR3 sequence (DNA): TGTGCCAGCAGGTCCCAGGGGTTCGGGGAGCTGTTTTTT.

The J gene is TRBJ2-3, the V gene TRBV5-1; D remains ambiguous. V lost 0 bases and J 3 bases, leaving 8 bases between the germline ends. CDR3 length equals 14 residues. Germline CDR1 reads SGHRS; CDR2 reads YFSETQ. CDR3 amino acids: CASSLVGQTDTQYF. In nucleotides, the CDR3 is TGCGCCAGCAGCTTGGTGGGCCAAACAGATACGCAGTATTTT. Full variable domain (missing parts from reference TRBV5-1 and TRBJ2-3): KAGVTQTPRYLIKTRGQQVTLSCSPISGHRSVSWYQQTPGQGLQFLFEYFSETQRNKGNFPGRFSGRQFSNSRSEMNVSTLELGDSALYLCASSLVGQTDTQYFGPGTRLTVL.

About this clone itself: At one end the junction does not follow the germline gene, possibly because of a read error. The V call is TRBV4-1, the J call TRBJ2-3; D unresolved. There are 15 residues in the CDR3. Germline CDR1 reads MGHRA; CDR2 reads YSYEKL. The CDR3 region has the DNA TGCGCCAGCAGCAAAGACACGCGGAGCACAGATACGCAGTATTTT. Residues: CASSKDTRSTDTQYF.

The rearrangement joins TRBV5-8 to TRBJ1-3; D gene unclear. The CDR3 extends over 14 amino acids. The ends were cut back, 2 bases at V and 9 bases at J, with 15 bases in the middle. Germline lookup yields CDR1 SGHTS and CDR2 YDEGEE. The CDR3 sequence is CASSFGPTEGTIYF. The CDR3 DNA reads TGTGCCAGCAGCTTTGGGCCTACGGAAGGCACCATATATTTT. The whole variable domain, filled in from reference TRBV5-8 and TRBJ1-3, reads EAGVTQSPTHLIKTRGQQATLRCSPISGHTSVYWYQQALGLGLQFLLWYDEGEERNRGNFPPRFSGRQFPNYSSELNVNALELEDSALYLCASSFGPTEGTIYFGEGSWLTVV.

The chain couples TRBV15 to TRBJ2-3, with 7 nucleotides matching TRBD2. The CDR3 runs to 16 residues. Losses at the gene ends were 0 bases for V and 1 base for J; bases not matched to a gene: 4. Germline V CDR1 and CDR2: LNHNV, YYDKDF (reference sequence). The CDR3 DNA is TGTGCCACCAGCAGAGATGGAGGGAGGGGCACAGATACGCAGTATTTT. Translating it yields CATSRDGGRGTDTQYF. Drawing the rest from reference TRBV15 and TRBJ2-3, the complete variable domain is DAMVIQNPRYQVTQFGKPVTLSCSQTLNHNVMYWYQQKSSQAPKLLFHYYDKDFNNEADTPDNFQSRRPNTSFCFLDIRSPGLGDTAMYLCATSRDGGRGTDTQYFGPGTRLTVL.

This chain uses TRBV5-5 with TRBJ2-7; 8 bases are a match to TRBD2. CDR1 and CDR2 from the germline V gene are SGHKS and YYEKEE (reference sequence). CDR3 size: 16 residues. Germline trimming cut 4 bases from V and 0 bases from J; bases unmatched to any gene: 9. The DNA of the CDR3 is TGTGCCAGCAGCATAGGACTAGCAGTTGGCTCCTACGAGCAGTACTTC. Its translation is CASSIGLAVGSYEQYF.

J is TRBJ2-1 and V is TRBV6-1, with a tentative D call TRBD1 (5 bases). V was clipped by 4 bases and J by 12 bases, with 19 bases between them. Germline lookup yields CDR1 MNHNS and CDR2 SASEGT. The CDR3 consists of 14 residues. The CDR3 nucleotides are TGTGCCAGCAGTGGAAGCCAACAGGTTCGCTGGCAGTTCTTC. Amino acid sequence: CASSGSQQVRWQFF.

The chain joins TRBV11-2 to TRBJ2-5; 7 nucleotides align to TRBD1. The CDR3 consists of 15 residues. Germline V gene data show CDR1 as SGHAT and CDR2 as FQNNGV. V shed 6 bases, J shed 4 bases, and the junction held 11 bases outside the gene matches. CDR3 nucleotide sequence: TGTGCCAGCAGTGTACAGGGGCGCATTGGAGAGACCCAGTACTTC. Its translation: CASSVQGRIGETQYF.

CDR3 DNA: TGTGCCAGCAGCTTAATTCCGCGGCATGTGAGGAGCACAGATACGCAGTATTTT. Amino acid sequence: CASSLIPRHVRSTDTQYF. This chain joins TRBV7-3 and TRBJ2-3; D gene ambiguous. CDR3 size: 18 residues. The V gene's germline CDR1 is SGHTA and CDR2 FQGTGA. The ends were cut back, 1 base at V and 0 bases at J, with 17 bases in the middle. Variable domain in full (rest from reference TRBV7-3 and TRBJ2-3): GAGVSQTPSNKVTEKGKYVELRCDPISGHTALYWYRQSLGQGPEFLIYFQGTGAADDSGLPNDRFFAVRPEGSVSTLKIQRTERGDSAVYLCASSLIPRHVRSTDTQYFGPGTRLTVL.

The J gene is TRBJ2-4, the V gene TRBV27; 7 positions agree with TRBD1. Germline values: CDR1 MNHEY, CDR2 SMNVEV (reference sequence). CDR3 length equals 16 residues. With V trimmed by 4 bases and J by 0 bases, 6 bases remained unmatched. The CDR3 is CASSWDSLLAKNIQYF. The CDR3 DNA sequence: TGTGCCAGCAGTTGGGACAGTCTACTAGCCAAAAACATTCAGTACTTC.

The gene calls are TRBV11-2 and TRBJ2-1; 7 bases fit TRBD2. From germline, CDR1 is SGHAT and CDR2 FQNNGV. This CDR3 is built from 17 residues. V was pared by 5 bases and J by 5 bases, with 15 bases of the junction left unmatched. Here the CDR3 reads CASSPTGGRDTNNEQFF. CDR3 nucleotide sequence: TGTGCCAGCAGCCCGACGGGGGGACGGGATACAAACAATGAGCAGTTCTTC.

This clone was found a few times. The rearrangement uses TRBV5-1 and TRBJ2-7, with TRBD1 matching 8 bases. The germline CDR1 and CDR2 sequences are SGHRS and YFSETQ. The ends lost 2 bases at V and 3 bases at J; junction bases unmatched: 10. This CDR3 spans 16 amino acids. DNA for the CDR3: TGCGCCAGCAGCTTCCAACCGGGACAGGAGAACTACGAGCAGTACTTC. Its translation: CASSFQPGQENYEQYF.

The chain employs TRBV9 and TRBJ1-2; TRBD1 aligns across 9 bases. This CDR3 has 15 amino acids. The germline V gene encodes CDR1 SGDLS and CDR2 YYNGEE. The junction had 5 bases not matched to a gene; V was cut back by 0 bases and J by 5 bases. The CDR3 DNA reads as TGTGCCAGCAGCGTAGGAGTACAGGGGGCATATGGCTACACCTTC. It translates to CASSVGVQGAYGYTF.

The V call is TRBV28, the J call TRBJ2-7, with 7 bases matching TRBD1. The germline CDR1 and CDR2 sequences are MDHEN and SYDVKM. Trimming took 5 bases from V and 3 from J; bases not matched to a gene: 10. The CDR3 extends over 15 amino acids. The CDR3 nucleotides are TGTGCCAGCAGTCCCGACAGGGCCAAATTCTACGAGCAGTACTTC. It is translated as CASSPDRAKFYEQYF. Full variable domain (rest looked up from reference TRBV28 and TRBJ2-7): DVKVTQSSRYLVKRTGEKVFLECVQDMDHENMFWYRQDPGLGLRLIYFSYDVKMKEKGDIPEGYSVSREKKERFSLILESASTNQTSMYLCASSPDRAKFYEQYFGPGTRLTVT.

The chain combines TRBV7-8 with TRBJ1-5; TRBD1 matches at 8 bases. The CDR3 totals 15 residues. The V and J ends lost 5 bases and 3 bases, in that order; junction bases with no gene match: 6. Germline CDR1 is SGHVS and CDR2 is FQNEAQ. The CDR3 bases are TGTGCCAGCAGCGCGGGACAGGCTTACAATCAGCCCCAGCATTTT. The encoded protein is CASSAGQAYNQPQHF. The full variable domain, rest sourced from reference TRBV7-8 and TRBJ1-5, is GAGVSQSPRYKVAKRGQDVALRCDPISGHVSLFWYQQALGQGPEFLTYFQNEAQLDKSGLPSDRFFAERPEGSVSTLKIQRTQQEDSAVYLCASSAGQAYNQPQHFGDGTRLSIL.

Of note for this clone: This sample includes further DNA sequences coding for the same CDR3. The J gene is TRBJ2-5, the V gene TRBV7-3, with D perhaps matching TRBD1 (7 bases). The germline CDR1 and CDR2 sequences are SGHTA and FQGTGA. The V end was cut by 2 bases, the J end by 2 bases, with 9 bases between. The CDR3 totals 14 residues. The CDR3 is CASSLQGGQETQYF. Written as DNA, the CDR3 is TGTGCCAGCAGCTTACAGGGGGGTCAAGAGACCCAGTACTTC. The variable domain in full, with the rest retrieved from reference TRBV7-3 and TRBJ2-5, is GAGVSQTPSNKVTEKGKYVELRCDPISGHTALYWYRQSLGQGPEFLIYFQGTGAADDSGLPNDRFFAVRPEGSVSTLKIQRTERGDSAVYLCASSLQGGQETQYFGPGTRLLVL.

The chain links TRBV19 to TRBJ2-3; tentative D call: TRBD1 (5 bases). Looked up from germline, CDR1 is LNHDA and CDR2 is SQIVND (reference sequence). Trimming stripped 7 bases from V and 8 bases from J, with 16 bases between. The CDR3 totals 13 residues. CDR3 sequence reads: CASTPGFGRTQYF. CDR3 DNA sequence: TGTGCCAGTACACCAGGGTTCGGTCGTACGCAGTATTTT.

This clone was counted between two and nine times. The rearrangement uses TRBV19 and TRBJ1-4, with 8 bases matching TRBD1. V lost 5 bases and J lost 6; bases outside the gene matches: 5. The CDR3 covers 14 residues. The germline V gene has CDR1 LNHDA and CDR2 SQIVND (reference sequence). CDR3 in amino acids: CASSDRDRHEKLFF. The DNA of the CDR3 is TGTGCCAGTAGTGACCGGGACAGGCATGAAAAACTGTTTTTT.